The 31 T cell receptor beta chains listed next were all sequenced from one sample in a study of cytomegalovirus exposure and HLA in healthy donors. Amplification used 60 Vbeta primers and 13 Jbeta primers. Method: immunoSEQ multiplex PCR; TCRdb's copy keeps in-frame clones and lacks some. Of roughly 80,000 clones in the sample, approximately 65% are singletons; the top ten hold 4% to 4.5%. Material for sequencing was PBMCs. These TCRs come from a male donor in good health and CMV-seropositive.

This clone was found once. The V and J genes are TRBV5-1 and TRBJ1-1, with 7 nucleotides matching TRBD1. With 5 bases clipped from V and 6 bases from J, the junction kept 4 bases outside the gene matches. CDR1 and CDR2 (germline): SGHRS, YFSETQ. This CDR3 is built from 12 residues. The CDR3 reads CASSPTGAEAFF. For the CDR3, the DNA is TGCGCCAGCAGTCCTACAGGGGCTGAAGCTTTCTTT.

This clone has a handful of counts. This chain uses TRBV28 with TRBJ2-1; 7 bases align to TRBD1. CDR3 length: 14 residues. Germline V gene data show CDR1 as MDHEN and CDR2 as SYDVKM. V lost 8 bases, J lost 6 bases, and 10 bases stayed unmatched. The CDR3 here is CASSKGGAFNEQFF. The DNA for the CDR3 is TGTGCCAGCTCTAAAGGGGGCGCTTTCAATGAGCAGTTCTTC.

This clone occurred once. This chain uses TRBV4-1 with TRBJ2-7, with D unresolved. V lost 4 bases, J lost 3 bases, and 10 bases lay in between. The CDR3 sequence is 13 residues long. CDR1 and CDR2 (germline): MGHRA, YSYEKL. The CDR3 loop reads CASSLDRVYEQYF. CDR3 nucleotide sequence: TGCGCCAGCAGCCTGGATCGGGTCTACGAGCAGTACTTC.

This rearrangement joins TRBV5-8 to TRBJ1-5; unclear D gene. Trimming cost V 6 bases and J 9 bases, with 19 bases left between them. The CDR3 consists of 14 residues. In germline, CDR1 is SGHTS, CDR2 YDEGEE. CDR3 region: CASISIPRIGPQHF. The CDR3 nucleotides are TGTGCCAGCATTTCGATACCGCGTATTGGGCCCCAGCATTTT.

V is TRBV11-2 and J is TRBJ2-7, with a possible D match to TRBD1 (5 bases). This CDR3 region has 16 residues. Germline V gene sequence: CDR1 SGHAT, CDR2 FQNNGV. Deletions cut 1 base from V and 9 bases from J, with 22 bases between. The CDR3 loop reads CASSLVGWGLLRWQYF. CDR3 bases: TGTGCCAGCAGCTTAGTCGGTTGGGGCTTACTACGATGGCAGTACTTC.

This clone was counted only a few times. V gene TRBV4-2 combines with J gene TRBJ1-3, with 11 bases identical to TRBD1. The CDR3 spans 15 residues. Losses at the gene ends were 5 bases for V and 3 bases for J; bases not matched to a gene: 3. Germline V CDR1 and CDR2: LGHNA, YNFKEQ. CDR3 region: CASSWGQGDGNTIYF. CDR3 coding DNA: TGTGCCAGCAGCTGGGGACAGGGGGATGGAAACACCATATATTTT.

The chain recombines TRBV13 with TRBJ2-5; a possible D gene is TRBD1 (6 bases). V gave up 2 bases and J gave up 4 bases, with 17 bases separating them. Germline CDR1 PRHDT, CDR2 FYEKMQ (reference sequence). This CDR3 has 16 residues. The CDR3 reads CASSLRQGIVAETQYF. As DNA, the CDR3 is TGTGCCAGCAGCTTACGGCAGGGGATCGTGGCAGAGACCCAGTACTTC.

The J gene is TRBJ1-1, the V gene TRBV2, with 11 bases that match TRBD1. The CDR3 is 14 residues long. Per germline, CDR1 SNHLY and CDR2 FYNNEI. V was pared by 7 bases and J by 7 bases, with 8 bases of the junction left unmatched. The CDR3 nucleotides read TGTGCCAGCATCCAGTCGGGGACAGGGGGTGAAGCTTTCTTT. This encodes CASIQSGTGGEAFF.

The chain joins TRBV30 to TRBJ2-3, with 8 bases fitting TRBD1. The CDR3 is 16 residues long. From germline, CDR1 is GTSNPN and CDR2 SVGIG (reference sequence). After removal of 0 bases from V and 3 bases from J, the junction contained 8 bases not matched to a gene. CDR3 in amino acids: CAWSVSTGANTDTQYF. In DNA, the CDR3 is TGTGCCTGGAGTGTTTCGACAGGGGCGAATACAGATACGCAGTATTTT.

This chain connects TRBV2 to TRBJ2-7; D call uncertain. Germline V gene sequence: CDR1 SNHLY, CDR2 FYNNEI. The CDR3 is 13 amino acids. Trimming left V 6 bases short and J 4 bases short, with 13 bases between. CDR3 nucleotides: TGTGCCAGCAGACTCGACGGAGTATACGAGCAGTACTTC. This encodes CASRLDGVYEQYF.

The CDR3 nucleotides read TGTGCCAGTAGTATCGGGACAGGTACCGAAAAACTGTTTTTT. Its protein is CASSIGTGTEKLFF. The chain joins TRBV19 to TRBJ1-4; TRBD1 aligns across 8 bases. In germline, CDR1 is LNHDA, CDR2 SQIVND (reference sequence). CDR3 length: 14 residues. Trimming removed 3 bases from V and 8 bases from J; junction bases left unmatched: 5.

Points on this clone: Additional DNA sequences in this sample encode the identical CDR3. The chain employs TRBV19 and TRBJ2-7, with D possibly being TRBD1 (6 bases). CDR1 and CDR2 (germline): LNHDA, SQIVND (reference sequence). This CDR3 is built from 13 residues. V lost 0 bases to trimming and J lost 3 bases, with 6 bases between them. As DNA, the CDR3 is TGTGCCAGTAGTATAGAGGACAGCTACGAGCAGTACTTC. Translation: CASSIEDSYEQYF.

This chain joins TRBV5-1 and TRBJ2-1; the match to TRBD2 covers 11 bases. The CDR3 loop spans 16 amino acids. Germline loops: CDR1 SGHRS, CDR2 YFSETQ. Trimming removed 0 bases from V and 5 bases from J; junction bases left unmatched: 4. CDR3: CASSLEGTSGNNEQFF. The CDR3 DNA reads TGCGCCAGCAGCTTGGAGGGGACTAGCGGTAACAATGAGCAGTTCTTC.

The chain joins TRBV2 to TRBJ1-1; a possible D gene is TRBD1 (5 bases). With 10 bases removed from V and 0 bases from J, the gap between germline ends came to 12 bases. This CDR3 is built from 13 residues. Germline V gene data show CDR1 as SNHLY and CDR2 as FYNNEI. CDR3 coding DNA: TGTGCCAACAGACAGTCGATGAACACTGAAGCTTTCTTT. This codes for CANRQSMNTEAFF.

This clone was observed a handful of times. The CDR3 reads CASSYSRLSDTQYF. The DNA of the CDR3 is TGTGCCAGCAGTTACTCGAGACTTTCAGATACGCAGTATTTT. V usage is TRBV6-5 and J usage is TRBJ2-3; D remains unclear. V was cut by 0 bases and J by 4 bases, with 8 bases left in between. CDR1 and CDR2 from the germline V gene are MNHEY and SVGAGI. The CDR3 contains 14 residues.

The V call is TRBV6-5, the J call TRBJ2-3; 10 bases fit TRBD2. This CDR3 has 16 amino acids. The ends lost 4 bases at V and 2 bases at J; junction bases unmatched: 6. Per the germline V gene, CDR1 is MNHEY and CDR2 is SVGAGI. CDR3 loop: CASSSSLAGYTDTQYF. CDR3 DNA sequence: TGTGCCAGCAGTTCGTCACTAGCGGGGTACACAGATACGCAGTATTTT.

This rearrangement joins TRBV7-9 to TRBJ2-5, with unresolved D. The V gene lost 1 base and the J gene lost 0 bases, with 12 bases spanning the gap. Germline V gives CDR1 SEHNR, CDR2 FQNEAQ (reference sequence). This CDR3 is 16 amino acids long. CDR3 protein: CASSLGTGVNQETQYF. The CDR3 DNA reads TGTGCCAGCAGCTTAGGAACTGGAGTGAACCAAGAGACCCAGTACTTC.

The rearrangement uses TRBV5-1 and TRBJ2-7; 8 positions match TRBD1. The CDR3 has 11 amino acids. The V segment lost 4 bases and the J segment 11 bases; nucleotides outside the gene matches: 5. Germline values: CDR1 SGHRS, CDR2 YFSETQ. DNA for the CDR3: TGCGCCAGCAGCAAGGACAGGGCGGAGTACTTC. It is translated as CASSKDRAEYF.

V is TRBV11-2 and J is TRBJ1-2; D is undetermined. CDR1 is SGHAT and CDR2 is FQNNGV in the germline V gene. Trimming took 0 bases from V and 4 from J, leaving 12 bases between them. This CDR3 is built from 15 residues. CDR3 protein: CASSLDRSAVYGYTF. DNA for the CDR3: TGTGCCAGCAGCTTAGATCGGTCGGCGGTCTATGGCTACACCTTC.

The chain joins TRBV5-4 to TRBJ2-2, with TRBD2 matching 7 bases. Trimming removed 0 bases from V and 4 bases from J; junction bases left unmatched: 9. The CDR3 totals 17 residues. The germline V gene has CDR1 SGHNT and CDR2 YYREEE (reference sequence). CDR3 sequence reads: CASSLVGRGLRTGELFF. The CDR3 coding sequence is TGTGCCAGCAGCTTGGTTGGTAGGGGACTACGCACCGGGGAGCTGTTTTTT.

This chain joins TRBV5-4 and TRBJ1-1; D is possibly TRBD1 (6 bases). This CDR3 comprises 13 residues. V was cut by 7 bases and J by 7 bases, with 17 bases left in between. Germline V gene lookup returns CDR1 SGHNT and CDR2 YYREEE (reference sequence). DNA of the CDR3: TGTGCCAGCGCAAGAGCAAGAGGGGGTGAAGCTTTCTTT. Its protein is CASARARGGEAFF.

The chain combines TRBV28 with TRBJ2-6, with D perhaps matching TRBD1 (7 bases). This CDR3 contains 15 residues. CDR1 MDHEN and CDR2 SYDVKM come from the germline V gene. The germline V and J ends were trimmed by 6 bases and 2 bases, with 11 bases remaining between them. This chain's CDR3 is CASSPRGAGANVLTF. CDR3 DNA sequence: TGTGCCAGCAGCCCCAGGGGGGCTGGGGCCAACGTCCTGACTTTC.

The chain employs TRBV30 and TRBJ1-5; TRBD1 matches 11 bases. After removal of 3 bases from V and 9 bases from J, the junction contained 13 bases not matched to a gene. There are 16 residues in the CDR3. The V gene's germline CDR1 is GTSNPN and CDR2 SVGIG (reference sequence). The CDR3 sequence is CAWSLKGTGGTGPQHF. CDR3 DNA sequence: TGTGCCTGGAGCCTTAAAGGGACAGGGGGAACGGGGCCCCAGCATTTT.

The chain employs TRBV27 and TRBJ1-2, with a possible D match to TRBD1 (6 bases). The V and J ends lost 3 bases and 4 bases respectively, with 18 bases between them. Germline loops: CDR1 MNHEY, CDR2 SMNVEV (reference sequence). This CDR3 comprises 16 residues. The CDR3 reads CASSLDKGGGSYGYTF. The CDR3 DNA sequence: TGTGCCAGCAGTTTGGATAAAGGGGGGGGGAGCTATGGCTACACCTTC.

The sample holds a few counts of this clone. V and J are TRBV19 and TRBJ1-1; D not certain. CDR3 length: 14 residues. Germline lookup yields CDR1 LNHDA and CDR2 SQIVND (reference sequence). Between the trimmed V and J ends, which lost 10 bases and 1 base, there was a span of 16 bases. The CDR3 region is CATRIGVGNTEAFF. The DNA for the CDR3 is TGTGCCACCCGCATCGGGGTCGGGAACACTGAAGCTTTCTTT.

The CDR3 protein is CASSDMGGANEQYF. In DNA form, the CDR3 reads TGTGCCAGCAGTGACATGGGAGGGGCGAACGAGCAGTACTTC. The chain recombines TRBV2 with TRBJ2-7; TRBD2 matches at 7 bases. V lost 3 bases to trimming and J lost 5 bases; unmatched junction nucleotides: 7. The CDR3 sequence is 14 residues long. Germline lookup yields CDR1 SNHLY and CDR2 FYNNEI.

Written as DNA, the CDR3 is TGCGCCAGCAGTGCAGGGGGCGAGGGCTATGGCTACACCTTC. Translation: CASSAGGEGYGYTF. The chain joins TRBV23-1 to TRBJ1-2; 8 nucleotides align to TRBD1. TRBV23-1 is marked as an open reading frame, function uncertain. V lost 5 bases and J lost 4; bases outside the gene matches: 6. This CDR3 contains 14 residues.

This clone was counted only a few times. V usage is TRBV28 and J usage is TRBJ2-2, with TRBD1 matching 8 bases. Losses at the gene ends were 8 bases for V and 8 bases for J; bases not matched to a gene: 4. CDR3 length equals 12 residues. From germline, CDR1 is MDHEN and CDR2 SYDVKM. CDR3: CASVTGAGELFF. DNA of the CDR3: TGTGCCAGCGTGACAGGGGCGGGGGAGCTGTTTTTT. Supplemented by reference TRBV28 and TRBJ2-2, the full variable domain reads DVKVTQSSRYLVKRTGEKVFLECVQDMDHENMFWYRQDPGLGLRLIYFSYDVKMKEKGDIPEGYSVSREKKERFSLILESASTNQTSMYLCASVTGAGELFFGEGSRLTVL.

V and J are TRBV5-1 and TRBJ2-3, with TRBD2 identical over 11 bases. The CDR3 loop spans 21 amino acids. Germline V lookup: CDR1 SGHRS, CDR2 YFSETQ. V shed 0 bases, J shed 3 bases, and the junction held 18 bases outside the gene matches. The CDR3 sequence: CASSLALLAGDQGGSTDTQYF. CDR3 coding DNA: TGCGCCAGCAGCTTGGCCCTACTAGCGGGAGACCAGGGGGGGTCTACAGATACGCAGTATTTT.

The chain has TRBV2 and TRBJ2-5, with 7 bases fitting TRBD2. Losses at the gene ends were 6 bases for V and 5 bases for J; bases not matched to a gene: 12. This CDR3 region has 15 residues. Per germline, CDR1 SNHLY and CDR2 FYNNEI. DNA for the CDR3: TGTGCCAGCAGGCCGAGGACTAGTTCTTTGGAGACCCAGTACTTC. Protein: CASRPRTSSLETQYF.

The chain links TRBV27 to TRBJ1-5; D is unclear. V lost 3 bases to trimming and J lost 0 bases, with 6 bases between them. Germline CDR1 and CDR2: MNHEY and SMNVEV (reference sequence). There are 14 residues in the CDR3. The CDR3 DNA reads as TGTGCCAGCAGTTTCGGGATTAGCAATCAGCCCCAGCATTTT. Its translation: CASSFGISNQPQHF.